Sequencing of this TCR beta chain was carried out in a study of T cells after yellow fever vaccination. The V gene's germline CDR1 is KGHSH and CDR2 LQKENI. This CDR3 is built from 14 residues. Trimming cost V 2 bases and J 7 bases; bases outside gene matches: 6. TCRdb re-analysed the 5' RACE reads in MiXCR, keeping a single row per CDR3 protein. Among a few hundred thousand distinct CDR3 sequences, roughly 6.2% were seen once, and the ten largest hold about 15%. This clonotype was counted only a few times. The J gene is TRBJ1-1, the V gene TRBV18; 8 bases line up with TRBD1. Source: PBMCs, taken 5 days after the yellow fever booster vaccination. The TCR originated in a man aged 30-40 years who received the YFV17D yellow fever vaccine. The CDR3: CASSPDQGAREAFF. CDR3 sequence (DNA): TGTGCCAGCTCACCAGATCAGGGGGCCCGTGAAGCTTTCTTT. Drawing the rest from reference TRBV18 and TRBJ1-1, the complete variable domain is NAGVMQNPRHLVRRRGQEARLRCSPMKGHSHVYWYRQLPEEGLKFMVYLQKENIIDESGMPKERFSAEFPKEGPSILRIQQVVRGDSAAYFCASSPDQGAREAFFGQGTRLTVV.